The present T cell receptor beta chain was sequenced within a study of blood T cells in healthy people across ages. Study as a whole: T cells yielded about one barcoded beta molecule per two cells through template switching. Notes on the study in general: Higher naive T cell percentage went strongly together with higher TCR beta diversity.

A sample-barcoded 5' primer and a J-beta primer mix were used in a second PCR of roughly 7 to 11 cycles. All cDNA molecules were each tagged by a template-switch adaptor with 12 random nucleotides. TCRdb processed the 5' RACE reads anew with MiXCR; each CDR3 protein has one entry. This sample has about 1.4 million distinct CDR3 sequences, with roughly 60% found just once. CDR1 is SGHRS and CDR2 is YFSETQ in the germline V gene. Trimming left V 2 bases short and J 6 bases short, with 17 bases between. The CDR3 is made up of 15 amino acids. Remarks on this clonotype: What it recognizes is unknown.

The sample comprised blood. The J gene is TRBJ1-1, the V gene TRBV5-1; D possibly corresponds to TRBD1 (6 bases). This TCR derives from a man between 18 and 35 years old in good health. DNA of the CDR3: TGCGCCAGCAGCTTACAGGGAAGGGGGACGCCTGAAGCTTTCTTT. Translation: CASSLQGRGTPEAFF.